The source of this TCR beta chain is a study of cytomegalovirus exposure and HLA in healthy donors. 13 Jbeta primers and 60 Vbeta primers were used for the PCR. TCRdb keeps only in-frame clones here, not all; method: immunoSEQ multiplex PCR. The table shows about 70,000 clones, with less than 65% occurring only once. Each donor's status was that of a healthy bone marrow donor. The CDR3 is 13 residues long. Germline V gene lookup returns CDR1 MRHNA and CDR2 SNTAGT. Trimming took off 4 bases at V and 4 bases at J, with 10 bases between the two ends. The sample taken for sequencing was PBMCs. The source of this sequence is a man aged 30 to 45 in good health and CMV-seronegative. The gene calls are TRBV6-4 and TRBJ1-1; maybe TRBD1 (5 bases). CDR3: CASSVQGRTEAFF. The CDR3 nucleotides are TGTGCCAGCAGTGTCCAGGGCCGCACTGAAGCTTTCTTT.